The 23 T cell receptor beta chains below all came from one sample that was sequenced in a study of Graves' ophthalmopathy and Graves' hyperthyroidism. Amplified TCR beta CDR3 regions were obtained using RNA transcripts as template. After a first-round RT-PCR with HTBI primers, a second-round multiplex PCR was run. From the multiplex PCR reads, TCRdb called clonotypes with MiXCR, one entry per CDR3 protein. This table holds about 1.1 million distinct CDR3 sequences, about 38% found once. Material for sequencing was peripheral blood or thyroid tissue (not recorded which). Receptor source: an adult man with Graves' hyperthyroidism.

This clonotype was observed many times. The DNA is omitted, as the CDR3 cannot be located on it reliably, and the CDR3 follows TCRdb's listing. This sequence joins TRBV6-6 and TRBJ1-1; the D call in the table, TRBD1, was not verified against the DNA. Germline V gene data show CDR1 as MNHNY and CDR2 as SVGAGI (reference sequence). The CDR3 length equals 13 residues, ends included. The CDR3 loop reads CASTSGQNTEAFF.

DNA for the CDR3: TGTGCCAGCAGCTTCAGGGACAGAAGTTATGGCTACACCTTC. This sequence encodes CASSFRDRSYGYTF. V gene TRBV13 combines with J gene TRBJ1-2; 7 bases line up with TRBD1. The CDR3 loop spans 14 amino acids. With 3 bases clipped from V and 5 bases from J, the junction kept 6 bases outside the gene matches. CDR1 is PRHDT and CDR2 is FYEKMQ in the germline V gene (reference sequence).

The chain links TRBV11-1 to TRBJ2-7; D call uncertain. The CDR3 sequence is 14 residues long. V lost 3 bases to trimming and J lost 0 bases, with 9 bases between them. Germline V lookup: CDR1 SGHAT, CDR2 FQDESV (reference sequence). As DNA, the CDR3 is TGTGCCAGCAGCTTCGCACGCCGCTCCTACGAGCAGTACTTC. Its protein product is CASSFARRSYEQYF.

This clonotype was observed many times. This chain joins TRBV7-8 and TRBJ1-5; 9 positions agree with TRBD1. With 5 bases clipped from V and 5 bases from J, the junction kept 4 bases outside the gene matches. CDR1 and CDR2 (germline): SGHVS, FQNEAQ. The CDR3 spans 14 residues. The DNA for the CDR3 is TGTGCCAGCAGCATCCGGGACAGGGATCAGCCCCAGCATTTT. Its protein product is CASSIRDRDQPQHF. Drawing the rest from reference TRBV7-8 and TRBJ1-5, the complete variable domain is GAGVSQSPRYKVAKRGQDVALRCDPISGHVSLFWYQQALGQGPEFLTYFQNEAQLDKSGLPSDRFFAERPEGSVSTLKIQRTQQEDSAVYLCASSIRDRDQPQHFGDGTRLSIL.

This clonotype was observed at least ten times. V is TRBV7-9 and J is TRBJ2-7, with a possible D match to TRBD2 (6 bases). The CDR3 totals 12 residues. CDR1 is SEHNR and CDR2 is FQNEAQ in the germline V gene (reference sequence). The ends were cut back, 2 bases at V and 11 bases at J, with 13 bases in the middle. This chain's CDR3 is CASSLSWDFEYF. The CDR3 DNA reads TGTGCCAGCAGCTTATCGTGGGACTTCGAGTACTTC.

The gene calls are TRBV2 and TRBJ2-5; possibly TRBD1 or TRBD2 for D (5 bases each). V shed 8 bases and J shed 5 bases, with 27 bases lying between them. This CDR3 contains 17 residues. The V gene's germline CDR1 is SNHLY and CDR2 FYNNEI. CDR3 in DNA: TGTGCCAGCCCCGCTATTGGGGACGGACGGCGGACGGAGACCCAGTACTTC. It encodes CASPAIGDGRRTETQYF.

This clonotype was counted many times. The chain combines TRBV6-5 with TRBJ1-6, with TRBD1 identical over 10 bases. CDR3 length equals 14 residues. V was pared by 5 bases and J by 11 bases, with 6 bases of the junction left unmatched. Germline V gene sequence: CDR1 MNHEY, CDR2 SVGAGI. CDR3 sequence: CASSPGQGGTPLHF. DNA for the CDR3: TGTGCCAGCAGTCCAGGACAGGGGGGGACACCCCTCCACTTT.

The chain combines TRBV28 with TRBJ2-7, with 10 bases fitting TRBD1. The CDR3 sequence is 15 residues long. Germline V gene lookup returns CDR1 MDHEN and CDR2 SYDVKM. The V gene end was trimmed by 3 bases and the J gene end by 11 bases; junction bases not matched to a gene: 13. CDR3 region: CASSFPHTGTGAKYF. CDR3 bases: TGTGCCAGCAGTTTCCCTCATACCGGGACAGGGGCGAAGTACTTC.

The chain recombines TRBV11-3 with TRBJ1-5; 10 nucleotides match TRBD1. This CDR3 region has 16 residues. CDR1 and CDR2 from the germline V gene are SGHNT and YENEEA. The V segment lost 4 bases and the J segment 6 bases; nucleotides outside the gene matches: 9. CDR3 sequence: CASSYWTGGYTQPQHF. For the CDR3, the DNA is TGTGCCAGCAGCTACTGGACAGGGGGGTATACTCAGCCCCAGCATTTT.

This clonotype was seen ten or more times. V and J are TRBV5-5 and TRBJ1-2; the D is unclear. Trimming removed 5 bases from V and 8 bases from J, with 13 bases in between. The germline V gene has CDR1 SGHKS and CDR2 YYEKEE (reference sequence). The CDR3 sequence is 12 residues long. The CDR3 DNA reads TGTGCCAGCAGAATCGCGGGGAGCGGCTACACCTTC. Protein product: CASRIAGSGYTF.

This clonotype was seen more than once but under ten times. The genes are TRBV12-3 or TRBV12-4 and TRBJ2-2, with 7 positions matching TRBD1. V lost 10 bases and J lost 4; bases outside the gene matches: 12. This CDR3 has 15 amino acids. The CDR3 spells CATSAWTGSTGELFF. CDR3 DNA: TGTGCCACCTCGGCCTGGACAGGAAGCACCGGGGAGCTGTTTTTT.

V usage is TRBV29-1 and J usage is TRBJ2-7; TRBD1 matches at 11 bases. V was clipped by 6 bases and J by 4 bases; unmatched bases: 11. The CDR3 consists of 15 residues. In germline, CDR1 is SQVTM, CDR2 ANQGSEA. CDR3 DNA sequence: TGCAGCGTGATATCAGGCGGGACAGGGGGTTACGAGCAGTACTTC. It is translated as CSVISGGTGGYEQYF.

This clonotype was detected many times. V gene TRBV20-1 combines with J gene TRBJ1-6; D gene uncertain. Germline lookup yields CDR1 DFQATT and CDR2 SNEGSKA (reference sequence). The length of the CDR3 is 15 residues. V shed 4 bases and J shed 0 bases, with 10 bases lying between them. CDR3 in DNA: TGCAGTGCTATTGGGCAGGACTCCTATAATTCACCCCTCCACTTT. Translated: CSAIGQDSYNSPLHF.

This clonotype was seen many times. The rearrangement joins TRBV7-2 to TRBJ2-5, with 13 nucleotides matching TRBD2. V shed 5 bases and J 5 bases; nucleotides not matched to a gene: 5. This CDR3 region has 15 residues. CDR1 is SGHTA and CDR2 is FQGNSA in the germline V gene. This chain's CDR3 is CASSTSGGAEETQYF. In nucleotides, the CDR3 is TGTGCCAGCAGCACTAGCGGGGGGGCCGAGGAGACCCAGTACTTC. Combining the CDR3 with reference TRBV7-2 and TRBJ2-5 gives the whole variable domain GAGVSQSPSNKVTEKGKDVELRCDPISGHTALYWYRQSLGQGLEFLIYFQGNSAPDKSGLPSDRFSAERTGGSVSTLTIQRTQQEDSAVYLCASSTSGGAEETQYFGPGTRLLVL.

CDR3 DNA sequence: TGCAGTGCTAGAAACAGGGGCTGGTACGAGCAGTACTTC. Protein product: CSARNRGWYEQYF. The chain uses TRBV20-1 and TRBJ2-7; 7 bases match TRBD1. Germline CDR1 reads DFQATT; CDR2 reads SNEGSKA (reference sequence). The CDR3 has 13 residues. With V trimmed by 2 bases and J by 4 bases, 5 bases remained unmatched.

A few counts support this clonotype. The chain uses TRBV20-1 and TRBJ2-7; weak D call: TRBD2 (5 bases). This CDR3 comprises 13 residues. V dropped 3 bases and J dropped 2 bases, with 11 bases sitting between them. Germline CDR1 and CDR2: DFQATT and SNEGSKA (reference sequence). Written as DNA, the CDR3 is TGCAGTGCTAGGGCGGCCGGGGCCTACGAGCAGTACTTC. Protein product: CSARAAGAYEQYF.

The chain couples TRBV7-6 to TRBJ1-5; perhaps TRBD1 as D (6 bases). Germline V gives CDR1 SGHVS, CDR2 FNYEAQ. The V end was cut by 6 bases, the J end by 0 bases, with 27 bases between. CDR3 length: 20 amino acids. CDR3 sequence (DNA): TGTGCCAGCAGTTACTCGATCGGTCGCGACAGGAGATATAGCAATCAGCCCCAGCATTTT. Translating gives CASSYSIGRDRRYSNQPQHF.

As regards this clonotype: This could be a read error, since a much larger clone is one nucleotide away. The chain combines TRBV7-3 with TRBJ1-3, with a tentative D call TRBD1 (5 bases). Germline V CDR1 and CDR2: SGHTA, FQGTGA. The CDR3 extends over 17 amino acids. The CDR3 spells CASSPTQGLISGNTLYF. The CDR3 nucleotides are TGTGCCAGCAGCCCTACCCAGGGACTGATCTCTGGAAACACCCTATATTTT.

This clonotype occurred many times. This chain joins TRBV2 and TRBJ1-6; tentatively, D is TRBD1 (5 bases). The germline CDR1 and CDR2 sequences are SNHLY and FYNNEI. The CDR3 loop spans 15 amino acids. Trimming removed 1 base at V and 7 bases at J, with 11 bases between. The CDR3 nucleotides are TGTGCCAGCAGTGAAGAAGGCGGGACCAATTCACCCCTCCACTTT. This encodes CASSEEGGTNSPLHF.

This clonotype was seen only a few times. The gene calls are TRBV29-1 and TRBJ2-3; D call uncertain. CDR1 and CDR2 from the germline V gene are SQVTM and ANQGSEA. V was cut by 4 bases and J by 4 bases, with 15 bases left in between. This CDR3 has 14 amino acids. In DNA, the CDR3 is TGCAGCGTTGTTAAGACCCCGGCCCCAGATACGCAGTATTTT. Its protein product is CSVVKTPAPDTQYF.

Turning to this clonotype: Since a much larger clone is just one base distant, this may be a read error. The chain employs TRBV19 and TRBJ2-5; D unresolved. CDR3 size: 13 residues. Germline CDR1 LNHDA, CDR2 SQIVND (reference sequence). The CDR3 spells CTSRAASQETQYF. The CDR3 nucleotides are TGTACCAGTAGGGCAGCGAGTCAAGAGACCCAGTACTTC.

This chain uses TRBV7-2 with TRBJ2-7; 11 bases agree with TRBD2. J lost 7 bases, V lost 5 bases, and 16 bases had no gene match. CDR3 length: 17 residues. Germline CDR1 and CDR2: SGHTA and FQGNSA. CDR3 coding DNA: TGTGCCAGCAGCACAATAGCCGGGACTAGCGGTGTTAATGAGCAGTACTTC. It encodes CASSTIAGTSGVNEQYF.

The genes are TRBV20-1 and TRBJ2-3; 7 nucleotides agree with TRBD1. Trimming cost V 3 bases and J 3 bases; bases outside gene matches: 12. Germline V CDR1 and CDR2: DFQATT, SNEGSKA (reference sequence). The CDR3 extends over 16 amino acids. CDR3 region: CSASDLQGVETDTQYF. CDR3 DNA: TGCAGTGCTAGCGACCTGCAGGGGGTGGAAACAGATACGCAGTATTTT.